This T cell receptor (beta chain) appears in the sequencing data of a study of cytomegalovirus exposure and HLA in healthy donors (dated by TCRdb to between 2016 and 2019). In terms of the full investigation: According to an earlier analysis of 550 to 700 of the donors, about 179 million T cells yielded over 100 million unique TCR beta sequences and about 300 Gb of sequence data. The genetic ancestry cluster associated with self-reported Caucasian donors included around 76% of the 398 genotyped donors. Across under 500 genotyped donors of the cohort, an average of roughly 250,000 unique TCR beta nucleotide sequences per donor were sequenced, and 15% to 20% of those sequences were non-productive. To decide whether each TCR beta V gene segment behaved as functional or pseudogenic, an earlier analysis of several hundred of the donors relied on high-throughput TCR beta sequencing. Donor age, sex, ethnicity and CMV serostatus were collected together with the repertoire data. To study patterns of TCR occurrence, a later analysis re-analyzed previously published TCR beta repertoires from several hundred donors and added high-resolution HLA genotyping. A separate validation cohort of approximately 130 different subjects was used in addition to the roughly 670-subject first cohort. All discovery cohort repertoires had been generated using a single sequencing platform. The study was designed to test whether signatures of past pathogen exposure could be identified by cataloging public T cell receptors. Typing coverage varied by locus: roughly 629-630 donors for A, B, C, DRB1 and DQB1; roughly 520 for DQA1; about 590 for DPA1; more than 450 for DPB1. Using immunosequencing, the study profiled T cell repertoires from fewer than 850 subjects and related those repertoires to cytomegalovirus serostatus. A later genetic analysis took genome-wide SNP genotypes for about three fifths of the 666 donors and used that subset as a discovery cohort. An early release covering some 640 HLA-typed donors comprised 250 to 350 gigabases of sequencing data and roughly 85 million unique TCR sequences. A handful of DR-DQ haplotypes were handled as single units for association and clustering because linkage in the cohort was strong. The later analysis used no new phenotypic data to find candidate immune exposures, relying instead on TCR beta sequences and their occurrence across donors. High-throughput TCR immunosequencing, statistical association of individual TCRs with disease status, and machine learning were combined to predict cytomegalovirus infection status. Class I and class II HLA loci were covered by the typing at four-digit resolution. General conclusions and limits of the study: A group of highly shared sequence variants was considered likely to be a technical artifact of the sequencing pipeline. Because the 87-base-pair reads could not distinguish some IMGT-functional V segments, including TRBV6-2 and TRBV6-3, those segments were excluded. While some public TCRs were present in many individuals, most TCR sequences turned up only very rarely across donors. A later analysis reported that several top co-occurrence clusters appeared linked to parvovirus B19, influenza, CMV and Epstein-Barr virus. CMV serostatus was the only immune exposure information available for the cohort. In vitro tests confirmed that a few of the cytomegalovirus-associated TCR beta chains recognize cytomegalovirus antigens. A later analysis found that HLA-associated TCR beta chains were more clonally expanded and had lower generation probabilities than equally common non-associated chains. Linkage disequilibrium might explain the correlated functional status among segregating V segments, but an unknown experimental factor could not be excluded. The earlier analysis of 450 to 700 of the donors excluded 15 to 20 rarely observed V segments, including chromosome 9 orphons, because counts were too low. Only TCR beta chains were sequenced in this cohort, and the absence of alpha or paired-chain data limited detectable features. An earlier analysis of around 540 of the donors showed that most TCR beta V segments appeared in productive rearrangements either about 87% or about 30% of the time, which broadly matched IMGT annotations. A further reported finding was that TCR beta sequences accurately predicted the HLA-A and HLA-B alleles for most subjects in the first cohort. It was suggested by the authors that the approach could potentially be generalized to other disease states and immunological phenotypes. In a later analysis, TCR association rates were found to vary across HLA loci, with the most associated TCRs seen for DRB1 alleles and the fewest for HLA-C alleles. Because HLA typing was unavailable for some donors at each locus, only the typed subset was used in association tests. Presence/absence analyses assumed roughly uniform sequencing depth across donors, an assumption that may not hold. In the study, approximately 160 TCR beta chains were listed as associated with cytomegalovirus. Strong co-occurrence of HLA alleles, especially DR and DQ, made assigning TCR associations to individual alleles difficult. A later genetic analysis associated a missense DCLRE1C variant with V-gene and J-gene trimming of TCR beta chains, and an independent cohort replicated the association. According to a later genetic analysis, donors in an Asian-associated ancestry cluster had fewer N-insertions in productive TCRs than the approximately 650-donor mean. A later analysis associated about 17,000 TCR beta sequences with specific HLA alleles at a false discovery rate of 0.05. In a later analysis, most CMV-associated TCR beta chains were found to appear HLA-restricted, with HLA associations seemingly driven largely by CMV exposure. In both the original and validation cohorts, the classifier was reported to diagnose cytomegalovirus status with high specificity and sensitivity.

The library was prepared using the immunoSEQ multiplex PCR assay. For the multiplex PCR, a mixture combining 60 forward primers for TCR Vbeta segments and 13 reverse primers for TCR Jbeta segments was used. Amplification of the CDR3 region of rearranged TCR beta genes was performed with a multiplex PCR assay on genomic DNA. Amplified TCR beta libraries were sequenced as 87-base-pair reads on the Illumina HiSeq System. In the paper's pipeline: In a later analysis, 80 million or so unique TCR beta chains were counted across the 650 to 700 repertoires, and roughly 10 million of these chains were shared by at least two donors. Raw reads were error-corrected and collapsed into unique sequences with a nearest-neighbor algorithm that merged closely related sequences to remove PCR and sequencing errors. To assign V, D and J gene segments, CDR3 sequences were aligned to IMGT reference sequences. Each retained sequence needed at least a six-nucleotide match to both a V gene segment and a J gene segment. A rearrangement counted as productive if the CDR3 had no stop codons and remained in frame with V and J, and every other rearrangement counted as non-productive. CDR3 was defined by IMGT convention, running from the second conserved V-encoded cysteine to the conserved J-encoded phenylalanine. In an earlier analysis of some 550 of the donors, sequences lacking an unambiguous match to a single V gene segment were excluded. An earlier analysis of 500 to 700 of the donors classified V segments as functional when productive rearrangements were above 56.7% and as segregating when the standard deviation between donors was above 5%. A statistical classification framework was developed to diagnose cytomegalovirus status using the catalog of TCR beta chain sequences. In a later analysis, TCR nucleotide sequences were compared against IMGT/GENE-DB human TR gene sequences so that V and J genes could be assigned. A later analysis assigned CDR3 sequences and most-parsimonious VDJ recombination scenarios with the TCRdist pipeline. In a later analysis, each TCR beta chain was defined by its CDR3 amino acid sequence together with its V-gene family, and reads without a unique V-gene family were excluded. In a later analysis, fewer than 600 highly shared, low-generation-probability nucleotide sequences were removed to address suspected cross-contamination and a sequencing artifact. For each public chain, a later analysis derived a clonal expansion index from normalized ranks of inferred template counts within each repertoire. A later analysis computed generation probabilities with a VDJ recombination model fitted to out-of-frame rearrangements, and checked the results against IGoR. In a later analysis, TCR-TCR, TCR-HLA and TCR-CMV co-occurrence was scored with hypergeometric tests, and a repertoire-size bias correction was applied to TCR pairs. False discovery rates were estimated in a later analysis by permuting HLA or CMV assignments 20 times. In a later analysis, co-occurring TCRs were grouped using DBSCAN, with TCRdist sequence similarity added in when clustering inside HLA-allele-positive subsets. Repertoires with fewer than 30,000 or more than 120,000 public chains were left out of co-occurrence clustering, as were five repertoires with anomalous nucleotide sharing. TCRdb's version of the immuneACCESS table is confined to in-frame rearrangements and falls short of the full clone set. An unresolved V gene accounts for under half of the shortfall where checked; the remainder is of unknown origin. V, J and clone size were drawn from that table, and D and trimming were deduced from the DNA. The sample yields about 190,000 clones; around 75% were counted once. The ten largest clones represent approximately 6% of the sample.

V is pruned by 6 bases and J by 7 bases, leaving 13 bases of the junction without a gene match. The CDR3 starts with the cysteine, ends with the phenylalanine, and has 15 residues. The entry retains the CDR3 DNA only, 45 bases that are in frame from base 1. CDR1 MNHEY and CDR2 SVGAGI are derived from the germline V gene. The cohort was made up of 666 healthy bone marrow donors. At the time of sampling, every cohort member was nominally healthy, though immune exposures that went unrecorded were likely present. The donor was CMV seropositive and belonged to the group of about 290 seropositive cohort members. Each donor provided a peripheral blood sample, and peripheral blood mononuclear cells were used for TCR beta sequencing. The Qiagen DNeasy Blood Extraction Kit was used to extract genomic DNA from the blood cell samples. Notes on this clone: Its specific antigen is unknown. No quality values exist for individual bases; no much larger clone is one base distant.

Recombination joined TRBV6-5 with TRBJ2-5; 8 junctional bases match TRBD2. The receptor was isolated from a woman in her twenties or thirties in good health and CMV-seropositive. Sequenced: PBMCs. The sequenced DNA: TGTGCCAGCAGCCCTGGGACTAGTGGTTGGGGGACCCAGTACTTC. Its amino acids are CASSPGTSGWGTQYF.